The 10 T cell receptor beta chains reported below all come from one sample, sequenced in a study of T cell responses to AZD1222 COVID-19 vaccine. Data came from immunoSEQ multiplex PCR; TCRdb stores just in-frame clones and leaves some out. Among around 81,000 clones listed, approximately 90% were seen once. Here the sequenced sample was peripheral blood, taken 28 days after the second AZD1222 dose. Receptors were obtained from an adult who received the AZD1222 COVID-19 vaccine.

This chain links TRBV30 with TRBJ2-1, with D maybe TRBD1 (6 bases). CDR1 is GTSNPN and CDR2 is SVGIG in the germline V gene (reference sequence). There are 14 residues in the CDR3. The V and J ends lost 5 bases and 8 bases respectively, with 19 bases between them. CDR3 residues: CAWGELGGRDEQFF. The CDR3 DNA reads TGTGCCTGGGGAGAGCTAGGGGGTAGGGATGAGCAGTTCTTC.

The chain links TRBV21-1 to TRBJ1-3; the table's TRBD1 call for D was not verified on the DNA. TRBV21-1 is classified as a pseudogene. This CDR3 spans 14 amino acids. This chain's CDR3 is CASSPDSSGNTIYF. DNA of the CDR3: TGTGCCAGCAGCCCCGACAGCTCTGGAAACACCATATATTTT.

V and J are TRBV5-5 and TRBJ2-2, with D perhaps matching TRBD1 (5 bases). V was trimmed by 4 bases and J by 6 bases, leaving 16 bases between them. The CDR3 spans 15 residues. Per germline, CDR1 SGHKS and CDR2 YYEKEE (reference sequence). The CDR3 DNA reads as TGTGCCAGCAGCCTCCAGGGTCGGTTCGCCGGGGAGCTGTTTTTT. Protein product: CASSLQGRFAGELFF.

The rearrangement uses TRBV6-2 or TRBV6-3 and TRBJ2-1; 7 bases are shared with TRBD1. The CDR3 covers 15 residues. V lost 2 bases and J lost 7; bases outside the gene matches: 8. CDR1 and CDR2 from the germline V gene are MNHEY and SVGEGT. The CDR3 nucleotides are TGTGCCAGCAGTTACAGTGGACAGGACCTTAATGAGCAGTTCTTC. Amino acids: CASSYSGQDLNEQFF.

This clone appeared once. DNA for the CDR3: TGTGCCTGGAGCCCTCCGAGGACAGGGAGTGAAAAACTGTTTTTT. Translating it yields CAWSPPRTGSEKLFF. The V gene is TRBV30, the J gene TRBJ1-4, with TRBD1 matching over 8 bases. After removal of 3 bases from V and 7 bases from J, the junction contained 10 bases not matched to a gene. The CDR3 runs 15 residues. Germline V lookup: CDR1 GTSNPN, CDR2 SVGIG (reference sequence).

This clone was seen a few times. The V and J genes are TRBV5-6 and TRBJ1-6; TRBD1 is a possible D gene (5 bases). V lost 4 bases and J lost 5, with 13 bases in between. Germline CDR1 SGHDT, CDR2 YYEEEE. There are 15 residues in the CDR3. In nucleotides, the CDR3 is TGTGCCAGCAGCAGAAACAGGATTCATAATTCACCCCTCCACTTT. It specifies CASSRNRIHNSPLHF.

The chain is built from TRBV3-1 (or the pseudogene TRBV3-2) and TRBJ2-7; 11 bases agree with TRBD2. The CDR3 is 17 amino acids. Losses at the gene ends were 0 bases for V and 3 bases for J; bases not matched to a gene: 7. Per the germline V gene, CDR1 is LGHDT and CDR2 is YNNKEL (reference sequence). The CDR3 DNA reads TGTGCCAGCAGCCAAGAGATTAGCGGGAGGGTTAACTACGAGCAGTACTTC. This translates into CASSQEISGRVNYEQYF.

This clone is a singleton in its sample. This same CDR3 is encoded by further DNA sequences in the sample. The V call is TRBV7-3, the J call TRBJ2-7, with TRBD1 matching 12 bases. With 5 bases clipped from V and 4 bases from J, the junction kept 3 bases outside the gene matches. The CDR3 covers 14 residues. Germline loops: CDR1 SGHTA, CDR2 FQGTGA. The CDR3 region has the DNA TGTGCCAGCAGCCAGGGACAGGGGGCTTACGAGCAGTACTTC. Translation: CASSQGQGAYEQYF.

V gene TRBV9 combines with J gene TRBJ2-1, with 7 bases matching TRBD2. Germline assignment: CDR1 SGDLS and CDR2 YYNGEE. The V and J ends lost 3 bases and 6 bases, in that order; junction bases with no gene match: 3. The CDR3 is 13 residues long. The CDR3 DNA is TGTGCCAGCAGCGGGGCTAGCGGCAATGAGCAGTTCTTC. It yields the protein CASSGASGNEQFF.

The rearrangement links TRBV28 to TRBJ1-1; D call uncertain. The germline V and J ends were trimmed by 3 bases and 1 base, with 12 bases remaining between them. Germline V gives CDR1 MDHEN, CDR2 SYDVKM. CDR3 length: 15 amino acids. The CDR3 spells CASSFPDGQNTEAFF. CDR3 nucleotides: TGTGCCAGCAGTTTCCCCGACGGGCAGAACACTGAAGCTTTCTTT.